This TCR beta chain originates from a study of cytomegalovirus exposure and HLA in healthy donors. Findings of the study overall: Among TCR sequences, most were rare, though some public TCRs appeared in many donors. The study designated 150 or so TCR beta chains cytomegalovirus-associated.

In its sample, this clone was seen once. The antigen is unknown. Libraries were prepared by immunoSEQ multiplex PCR; TCRdb keeps only in-frame clonotypes and omits some of them. The repertoire has 66,000 or so clones, 95% to 98% of them found once; the top ten carry around 1.5%. The source material was PBMCs. The TCR was taken from a woman aged 18-29 years in good health and CMV-seropositive.

CDR3 DNA: TGTGCCAGCAGAGGGGGTGCCCTATTTGAAGCTTTCTTT. It is translated as CASRGGALFEAFF. The chain uses TRBV28 and TRBJ1-1, with a possible D match to TRBD1 (6 bases). This CDR3 has 13 residues. Between the trimmed V and J ends, which lost 6 bases and 7 bases, there was a span of 15 bases. The germline V gene encodes CDR1 MDHEN and CDR2 SYDVKM. Combining the CDR3 with reference TRBV28 and TRBJ1-1 gives the whole variable domain DVKVTQSSRYLVKRTGEKVFLECVQDMDHENMFWYRQDPGLGLRLIYFSYDVKMKEKGDIPEGYSVSREKKERFSLILESASTNQTSMYLCASRGGALFEAFFGQGTRLTVV.